This TCR beta chain stems from a study of blood T cell repertoires in COVID-19. At the level of the study: PBMCs, B-cell-depleted T cells, or T cells were the source of the cDNA or gDNA that made up the material.

The CDR3 consists of 14 residues. Trimming removed 0 bases from V and 2 bases from J, with 8 bases in between. Germline CDR1 LGHDT, CDR2 YNNKEL (reference sequence). In the authors' workflow: Reference gene primer amplification gave estimated nucleated cell counts. This table comes from immunoSEQ multiplex PCR, and its TCRdb copy is limited to in-frame clones, with some not included. The DNA gave D and trimming, while V, J and clone size come from that table. The sample includes 120,000 to 150,000 clones, approximately 90% of them seen just once. The chain has TRBV3-1 (or the pseudogene TRBV3-2) and TRBJ2-7; no firm D call. The source is a woman older than 75 with acute or convalescent COVID-19. Specimen: peripheral blood. The CDR3 is CASSQEARTYEQYF. CDR3 nucleotide sequence: TGTGCCAGCAGCCAAGAGGCCAGAACCTACGAGCAGTACTTC.